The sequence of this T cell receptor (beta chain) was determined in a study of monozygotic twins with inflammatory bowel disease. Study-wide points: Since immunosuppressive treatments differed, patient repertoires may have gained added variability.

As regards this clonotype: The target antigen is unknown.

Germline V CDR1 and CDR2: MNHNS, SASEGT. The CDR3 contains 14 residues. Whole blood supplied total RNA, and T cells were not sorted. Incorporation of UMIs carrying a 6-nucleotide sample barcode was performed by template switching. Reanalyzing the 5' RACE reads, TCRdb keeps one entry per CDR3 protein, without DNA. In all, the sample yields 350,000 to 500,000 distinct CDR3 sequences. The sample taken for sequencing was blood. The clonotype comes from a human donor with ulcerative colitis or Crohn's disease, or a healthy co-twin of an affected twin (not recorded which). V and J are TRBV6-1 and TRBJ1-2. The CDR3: CASFTVSSGYGYTF.